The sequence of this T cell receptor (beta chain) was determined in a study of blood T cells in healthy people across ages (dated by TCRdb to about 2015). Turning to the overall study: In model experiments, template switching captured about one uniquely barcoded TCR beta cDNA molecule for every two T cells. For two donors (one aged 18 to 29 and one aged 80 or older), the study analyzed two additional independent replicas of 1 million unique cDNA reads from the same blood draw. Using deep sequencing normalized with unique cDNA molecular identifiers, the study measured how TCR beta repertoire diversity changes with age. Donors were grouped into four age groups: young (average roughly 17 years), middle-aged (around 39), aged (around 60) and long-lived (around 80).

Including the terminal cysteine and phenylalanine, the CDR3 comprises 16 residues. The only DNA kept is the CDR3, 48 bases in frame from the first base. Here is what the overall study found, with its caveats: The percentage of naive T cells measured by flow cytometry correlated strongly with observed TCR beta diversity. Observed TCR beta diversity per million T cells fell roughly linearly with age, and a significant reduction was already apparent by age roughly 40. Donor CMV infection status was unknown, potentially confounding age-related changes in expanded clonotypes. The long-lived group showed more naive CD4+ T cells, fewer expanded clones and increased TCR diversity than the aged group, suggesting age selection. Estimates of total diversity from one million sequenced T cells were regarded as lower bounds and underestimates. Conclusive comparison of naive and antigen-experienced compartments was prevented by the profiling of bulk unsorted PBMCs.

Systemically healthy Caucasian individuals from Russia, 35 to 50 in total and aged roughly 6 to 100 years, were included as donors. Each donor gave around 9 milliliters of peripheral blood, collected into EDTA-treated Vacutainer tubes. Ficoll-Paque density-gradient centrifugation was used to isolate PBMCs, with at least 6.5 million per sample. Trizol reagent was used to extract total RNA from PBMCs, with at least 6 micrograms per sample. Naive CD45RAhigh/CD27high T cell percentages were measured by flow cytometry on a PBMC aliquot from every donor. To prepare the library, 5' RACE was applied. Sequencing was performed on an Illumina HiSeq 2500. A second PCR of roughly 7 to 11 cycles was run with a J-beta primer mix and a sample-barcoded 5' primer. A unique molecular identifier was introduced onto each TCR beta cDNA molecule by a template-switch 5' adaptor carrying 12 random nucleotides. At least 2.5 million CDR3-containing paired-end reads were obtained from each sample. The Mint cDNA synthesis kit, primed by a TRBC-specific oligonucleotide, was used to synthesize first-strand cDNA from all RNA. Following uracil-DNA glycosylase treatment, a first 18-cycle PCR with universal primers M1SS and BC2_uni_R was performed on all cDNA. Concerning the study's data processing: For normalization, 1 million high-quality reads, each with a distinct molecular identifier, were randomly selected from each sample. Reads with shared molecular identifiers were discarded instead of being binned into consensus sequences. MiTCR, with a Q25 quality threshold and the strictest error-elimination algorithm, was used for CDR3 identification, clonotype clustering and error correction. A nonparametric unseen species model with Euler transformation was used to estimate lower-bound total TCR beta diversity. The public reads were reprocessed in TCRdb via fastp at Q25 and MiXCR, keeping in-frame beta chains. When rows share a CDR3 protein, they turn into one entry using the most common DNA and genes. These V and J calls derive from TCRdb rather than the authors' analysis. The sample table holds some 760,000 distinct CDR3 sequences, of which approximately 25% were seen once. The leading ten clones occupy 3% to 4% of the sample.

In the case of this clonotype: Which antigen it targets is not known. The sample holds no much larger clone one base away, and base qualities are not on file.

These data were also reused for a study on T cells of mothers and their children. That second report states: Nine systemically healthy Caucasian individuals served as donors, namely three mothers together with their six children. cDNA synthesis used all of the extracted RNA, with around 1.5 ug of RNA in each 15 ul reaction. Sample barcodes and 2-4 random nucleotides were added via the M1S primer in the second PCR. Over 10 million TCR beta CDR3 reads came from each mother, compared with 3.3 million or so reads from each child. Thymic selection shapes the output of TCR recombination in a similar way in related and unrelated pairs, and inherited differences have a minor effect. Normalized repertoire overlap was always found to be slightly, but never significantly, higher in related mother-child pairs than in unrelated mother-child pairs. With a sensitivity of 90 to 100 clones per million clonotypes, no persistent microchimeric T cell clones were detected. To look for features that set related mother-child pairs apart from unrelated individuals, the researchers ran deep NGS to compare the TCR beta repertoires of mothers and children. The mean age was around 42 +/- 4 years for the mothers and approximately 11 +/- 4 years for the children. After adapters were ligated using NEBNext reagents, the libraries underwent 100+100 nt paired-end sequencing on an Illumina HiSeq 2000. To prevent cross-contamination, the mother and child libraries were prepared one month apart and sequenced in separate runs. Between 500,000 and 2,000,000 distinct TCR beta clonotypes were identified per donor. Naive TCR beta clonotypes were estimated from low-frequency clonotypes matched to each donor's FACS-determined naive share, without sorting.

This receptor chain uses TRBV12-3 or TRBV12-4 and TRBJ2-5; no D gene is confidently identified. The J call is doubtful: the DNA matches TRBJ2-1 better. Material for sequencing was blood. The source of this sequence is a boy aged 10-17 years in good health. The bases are TGTGCCAGCAGTTTTCTAGGTTCGGTTGGGTGGGTTGAGCAGTTCTTC. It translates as CASSFLGSVGWVEQFF.